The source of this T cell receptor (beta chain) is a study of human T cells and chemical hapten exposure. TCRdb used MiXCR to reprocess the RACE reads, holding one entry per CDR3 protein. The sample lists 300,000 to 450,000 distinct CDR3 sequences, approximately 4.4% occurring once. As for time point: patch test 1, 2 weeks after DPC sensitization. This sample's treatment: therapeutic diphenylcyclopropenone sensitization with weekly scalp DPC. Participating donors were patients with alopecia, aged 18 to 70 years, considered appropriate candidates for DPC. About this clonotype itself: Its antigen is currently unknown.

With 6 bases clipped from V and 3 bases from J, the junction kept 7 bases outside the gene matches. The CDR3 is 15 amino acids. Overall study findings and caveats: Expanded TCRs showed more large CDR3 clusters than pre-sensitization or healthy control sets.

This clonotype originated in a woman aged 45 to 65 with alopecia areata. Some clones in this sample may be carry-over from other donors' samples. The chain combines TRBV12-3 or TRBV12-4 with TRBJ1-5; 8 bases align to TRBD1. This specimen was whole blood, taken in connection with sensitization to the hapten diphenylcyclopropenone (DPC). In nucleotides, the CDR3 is TGTGCCAGCAGCCCAGGGGGCCTGGTCAATCAGCCCCAGCATTTT. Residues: CASSPGGLVNQPQHF.